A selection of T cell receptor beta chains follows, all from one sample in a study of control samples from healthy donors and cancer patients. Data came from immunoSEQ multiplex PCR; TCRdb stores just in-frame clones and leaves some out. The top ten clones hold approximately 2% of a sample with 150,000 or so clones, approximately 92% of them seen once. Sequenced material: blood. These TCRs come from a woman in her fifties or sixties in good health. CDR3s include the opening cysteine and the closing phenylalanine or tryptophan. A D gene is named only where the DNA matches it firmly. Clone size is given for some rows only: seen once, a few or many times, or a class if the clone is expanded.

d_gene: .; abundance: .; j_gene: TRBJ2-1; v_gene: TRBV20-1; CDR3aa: CSASPPGLRYNEQFF; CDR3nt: TGCAGTGCTAGTCCCCCGGGACTGAGGTACAATGAGCAGTTCTTC
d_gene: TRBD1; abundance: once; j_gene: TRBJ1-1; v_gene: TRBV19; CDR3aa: CASTVKGAGVYEAFF; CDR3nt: TGTGCCAGTACCGTTAAGGGGGCAGGCGTCTATGAAGCTTTCTTT
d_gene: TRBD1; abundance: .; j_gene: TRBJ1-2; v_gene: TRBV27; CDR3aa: CASSYSPLQGEFNYGYTF; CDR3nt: TGTGCCAGCAGTTACTCGCCTCTACAGGGGGAGTTTAACTATGGCTACACCTTC
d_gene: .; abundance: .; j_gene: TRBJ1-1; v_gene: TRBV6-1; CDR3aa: CASSELLSGGRAFF; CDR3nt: TGTGCCAGCAGTGAACTCTTATCGGGAGGGAGAGCTTTCTTT
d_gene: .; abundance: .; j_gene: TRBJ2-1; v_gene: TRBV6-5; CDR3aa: CASSYTRGEQFF; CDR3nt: TGTGCCAGCAGTTACACCCGTGGTGAGCAGTTCTTC
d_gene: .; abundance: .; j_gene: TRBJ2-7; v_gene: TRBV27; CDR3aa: CASSRGRSSYEQYF; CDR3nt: TGTGCCAGCAGTAGGGGACGTAGCTCCTACGAGCAGTACTTC
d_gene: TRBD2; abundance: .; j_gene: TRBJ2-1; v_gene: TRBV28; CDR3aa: CASNGGASGRGSYNEQFF; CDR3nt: TGTGCCAGCAACGGAGGGGCTAGCGGGAGGGGGTCCTACAATGAGCAGTTCTTC
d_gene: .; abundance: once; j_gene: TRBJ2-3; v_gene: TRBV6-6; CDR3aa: CASSYGTGLTDTQYF; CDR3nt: TGTGCCAGCAGTTACGGGACTGGGCTCACAGATACGCAGTATTTT
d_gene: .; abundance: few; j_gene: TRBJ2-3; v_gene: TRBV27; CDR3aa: CASGAPGLAGRSTDTQYF; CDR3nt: TGTGCCAGCGGAGCTCCAGGATTAGCTGGAAGAAGCACAGATACGCAGTATTTT
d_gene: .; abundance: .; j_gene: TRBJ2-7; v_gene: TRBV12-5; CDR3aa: CASGGLGRDYEQYF; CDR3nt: TGTGCTAGTGGTGGCTTAGGAAGGGACTACGAGCAGTACTTC
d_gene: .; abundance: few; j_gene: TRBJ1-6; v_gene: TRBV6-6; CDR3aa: CASSSHSGNSPLHF; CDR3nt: TGTGCCAGCAGCTCTCATTCGGGGAATTCACCCCTCCACTTT
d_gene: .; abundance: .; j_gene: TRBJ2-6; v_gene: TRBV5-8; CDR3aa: CASVSHSGANVLTF; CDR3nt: TGTGCCAGCGTCTCTCACTCTGGGGCCAACGTCCTGACTTTC
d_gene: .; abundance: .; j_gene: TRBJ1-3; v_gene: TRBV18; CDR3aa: CASSPTGTTSGNTIYF; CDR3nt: TGTGCCAGCTCACCAACCGGGACAACCTCTGGAAACACCATATATTTT
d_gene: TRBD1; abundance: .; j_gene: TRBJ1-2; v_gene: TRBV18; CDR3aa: CASSPGADRGHGYTF; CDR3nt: TGTGCCAGCTCACCAGGGGCGGACAGGGGTCATGGCTACACCTTC
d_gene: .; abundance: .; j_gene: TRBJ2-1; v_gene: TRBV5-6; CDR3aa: CASSLNGMGWYNEQFF; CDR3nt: TGTGCCAGCAGCTTGAATGGGATGGGTTGGTACAATGAGCAGTTCTTC
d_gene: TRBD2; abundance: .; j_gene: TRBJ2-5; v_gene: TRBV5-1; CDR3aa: CASRFGTSGIQETQYF; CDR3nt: TGCGCCAGCAGATTCGGGACTAGCGGGATTCAAGAGACCCAGTACTTC
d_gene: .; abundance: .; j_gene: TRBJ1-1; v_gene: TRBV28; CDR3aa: CASPTTGAWNTEAFF; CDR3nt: TGTGCCAGCCCTACGACGGGGGCCTGGAACACTGAAGCTTTCTTT
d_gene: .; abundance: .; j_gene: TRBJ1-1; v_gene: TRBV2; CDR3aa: CASSERRGNTEAFF; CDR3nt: TGTGCCAGCAGTGAAAGGCGAGGGAACACTGAAGCTTTCTTT
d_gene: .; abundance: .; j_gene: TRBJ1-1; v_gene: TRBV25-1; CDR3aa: CASSRGPQSWGAFF; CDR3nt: TGTGCCAGCAGTCGAGGACCCCAAAGCTGGGGAGCTTTCTTT
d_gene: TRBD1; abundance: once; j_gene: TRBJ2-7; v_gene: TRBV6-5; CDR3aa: CASKRGTAYEQYF; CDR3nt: TGTGCCAGCAAACGAGGGACAGCCTACGAGCAGTACTTC
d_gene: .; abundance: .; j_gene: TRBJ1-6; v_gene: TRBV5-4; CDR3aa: CASSSPVSLSPLHF; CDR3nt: TGTGCCAGCAGCTCGCCAGTGTCTCTATCACCCCTCCACTTT
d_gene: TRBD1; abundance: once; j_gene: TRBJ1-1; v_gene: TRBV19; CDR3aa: CASSTGQGVPEAFF; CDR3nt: TGTGCCAGTAGTACAGGACAGGGTGTTCCTGAAGCTTTCTTT
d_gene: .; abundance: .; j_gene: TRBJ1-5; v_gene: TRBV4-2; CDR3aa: CASSQDLAGEYDNQPQHF; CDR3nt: TGTGCCAGCAGCCAAGATTTGGCAGGGGAGTATGACAATCAGCCCCAGCATTTT
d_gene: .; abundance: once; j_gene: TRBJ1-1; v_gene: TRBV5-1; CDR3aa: CASSLDKPRQAFF; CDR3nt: TGCGCCAGCAGCTTGGACAAACCCCGGCAAGCTTTCTTT
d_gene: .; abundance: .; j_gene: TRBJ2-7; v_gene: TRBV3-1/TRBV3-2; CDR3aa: CASSPRVTESPYEQYF; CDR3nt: TGTGCCAGCAGCCCAAGGGTGACGGAGTCCCCCTACGAGCAGTACTTC
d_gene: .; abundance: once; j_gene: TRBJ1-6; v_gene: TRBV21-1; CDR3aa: CASSKVTGMDSPLHF; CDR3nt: TGTGCCAGCAGCAAAGTCACGGGGATGGATTCACCCCTCCACTTT
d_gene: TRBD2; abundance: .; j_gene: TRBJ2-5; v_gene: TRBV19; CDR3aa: CASSRLAGGETQYF; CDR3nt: TGTGCCAGTAGTCGACTAGCGGGGGGAGAGACCCAGTACTTC
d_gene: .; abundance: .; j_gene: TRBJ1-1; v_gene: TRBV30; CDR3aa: CAWSAGLNTEAFF; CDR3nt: TGTGCCTGGAGCGCCGGGTTGAACACTGAAGCTTTCTTT
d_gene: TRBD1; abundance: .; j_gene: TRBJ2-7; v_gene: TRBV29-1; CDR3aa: CSVTVDRGGFKKYF; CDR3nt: TGCAGCGTAACAGTAGACAGGGGGGGCTTTAAGAAGTACTTC
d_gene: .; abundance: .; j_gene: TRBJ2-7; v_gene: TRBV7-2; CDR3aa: CASREGGTYEQYF; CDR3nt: TGTGCCAGCAGAGAAGGAGGGACCTACGAGCAGTACTTC
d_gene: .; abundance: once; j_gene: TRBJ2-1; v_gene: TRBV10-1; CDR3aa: CASSESRSFSYNEQFF; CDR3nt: TGCGCCAGCAGTGAGTCGCGGAGTTTCTCCTACAATGAGCAGTTCTTC
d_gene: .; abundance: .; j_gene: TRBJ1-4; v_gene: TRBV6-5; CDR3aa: CASSYGRQGSEKLFF; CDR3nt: TGTGCCAGCAGTTACGGGCGGCAGGGCAGTGAAAAACTGTTTTTT
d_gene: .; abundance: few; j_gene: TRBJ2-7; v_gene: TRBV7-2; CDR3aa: CASSWTVSYEQYF; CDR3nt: TGTGCCAGCAGCTGGACGGTCTCCTACGAGCAGTACTTC
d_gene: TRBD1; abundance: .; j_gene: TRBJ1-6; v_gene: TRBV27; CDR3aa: CASSWGQGNSPLHF; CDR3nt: TGTGCCAGCAGTTGGGGACAGGGCAATTCACCCCTCCACTTT
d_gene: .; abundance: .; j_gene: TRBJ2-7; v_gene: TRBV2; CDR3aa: CASKGRDYEQYF; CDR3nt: TGTGCCAGCAAGGGACGGGACTACGAGCAGTACTTC
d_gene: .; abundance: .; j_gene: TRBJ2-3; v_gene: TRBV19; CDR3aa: CASSPQTRQDTQYF; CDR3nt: TGTGCCAGTAGTCCTCAGACTAGGCAAGATACGCAGTATTTT
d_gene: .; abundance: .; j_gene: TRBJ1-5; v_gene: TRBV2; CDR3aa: CASSVWGNKQPQHF; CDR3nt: TGTGCCAGCAGTGTGTGGGGGAATAAGCAGCCCCAGCATTTT